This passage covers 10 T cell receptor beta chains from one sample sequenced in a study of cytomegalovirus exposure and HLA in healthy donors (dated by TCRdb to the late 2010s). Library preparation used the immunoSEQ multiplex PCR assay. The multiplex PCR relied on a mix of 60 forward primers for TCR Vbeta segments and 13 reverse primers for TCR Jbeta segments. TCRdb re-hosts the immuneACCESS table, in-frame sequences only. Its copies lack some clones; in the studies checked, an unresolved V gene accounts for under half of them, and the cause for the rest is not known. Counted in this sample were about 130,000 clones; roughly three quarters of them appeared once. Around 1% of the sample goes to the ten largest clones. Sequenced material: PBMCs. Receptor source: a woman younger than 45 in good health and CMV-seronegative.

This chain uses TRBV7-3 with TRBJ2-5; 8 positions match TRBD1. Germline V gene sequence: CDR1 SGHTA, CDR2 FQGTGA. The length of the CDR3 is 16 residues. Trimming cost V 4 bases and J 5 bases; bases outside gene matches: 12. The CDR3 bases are TGTGCCAGCAGCTCCTCCGGGACAGGTGGATGGGAGACCCAGTACTTC. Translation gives CASSSSGTGGWETQYF. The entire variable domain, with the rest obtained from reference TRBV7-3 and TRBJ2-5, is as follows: GAGVSQTPSNKVTEKGKYVELRCDPISGHTALYWYRQSLGQGPEFLIYFQGTGAADDSGLPNDRFFAVRPEGSVSTLKIQRTERGDSAVYLCASSSSGTGGWETQYFGPGTRLLVL.

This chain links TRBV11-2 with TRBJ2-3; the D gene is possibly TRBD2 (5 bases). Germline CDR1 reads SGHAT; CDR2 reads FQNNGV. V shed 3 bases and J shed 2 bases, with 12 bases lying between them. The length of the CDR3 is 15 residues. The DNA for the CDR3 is TGTGCCAGCAGCTTCTTACGGGGAAACACAGATACGCAGTATTTT. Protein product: CASSFLRGNTDTQYF.

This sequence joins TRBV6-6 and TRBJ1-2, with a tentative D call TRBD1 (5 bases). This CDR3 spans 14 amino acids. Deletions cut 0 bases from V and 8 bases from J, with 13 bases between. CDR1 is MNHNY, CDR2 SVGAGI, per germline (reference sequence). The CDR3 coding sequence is TGTGCCAGCAGTTACTCTGGGCAGGGAGGAGGCTACACCTTC. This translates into CASSYSGQGGGYTF.

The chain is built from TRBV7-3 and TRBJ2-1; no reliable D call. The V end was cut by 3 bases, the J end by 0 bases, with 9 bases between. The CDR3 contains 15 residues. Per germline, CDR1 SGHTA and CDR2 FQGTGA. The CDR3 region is CASSFDKSSYNEQFF. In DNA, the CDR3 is TGTGCCAGCAGCTTCGATAAGAGCTCCTACAATGAGCAGTTCTTC.

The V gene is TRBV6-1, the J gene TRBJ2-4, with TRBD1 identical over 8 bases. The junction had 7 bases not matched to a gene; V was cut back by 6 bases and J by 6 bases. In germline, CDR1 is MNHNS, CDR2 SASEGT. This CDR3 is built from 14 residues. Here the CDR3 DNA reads TGTGCCAGCAGACCCAGGGGGCTCGGAAACATTCAGTACTTC. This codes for CASRPRGLGNIQYF.

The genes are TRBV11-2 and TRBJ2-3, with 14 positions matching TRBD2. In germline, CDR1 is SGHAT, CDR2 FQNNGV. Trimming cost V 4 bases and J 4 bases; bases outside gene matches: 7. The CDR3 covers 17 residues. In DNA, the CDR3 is TGTGCCAGCAGCTCCGGGACTAGCGGGAGTGTTGCAGATACGCAGTATTTT. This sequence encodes CASSSGTSGSVADTQYF.

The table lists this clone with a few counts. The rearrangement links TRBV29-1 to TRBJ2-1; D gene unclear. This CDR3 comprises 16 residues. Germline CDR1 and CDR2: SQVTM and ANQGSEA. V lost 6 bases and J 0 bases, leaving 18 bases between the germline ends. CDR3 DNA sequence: TGCAGCGTCAAACTTTTCCACGAGAGCTCCTACAATGAGCAGTTCTTC. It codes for CSVKLFHESSYNEQFF.

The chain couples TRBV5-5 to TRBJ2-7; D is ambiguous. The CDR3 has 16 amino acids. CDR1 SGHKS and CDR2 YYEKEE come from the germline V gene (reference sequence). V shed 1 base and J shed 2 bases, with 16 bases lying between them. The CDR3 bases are TGTGCCAGCAGCTTGCATATAGGTCAGAGCGCCTACGAGCAGTACTTC. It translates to CASSLHIGQSAYEQYF.

In DNA form, the CDR3 reads TGTGCCAGCAGTTACGGAAGGGGAGGAACTGAAGCTTTCTTT. This codes for CASSYGRGGTEAFF. The chain couples TRBV6-6 to TRBJ1-1; weak D call: TRBD1 (5 bases). Trimming shortened V by 2 bases and J by 5 bases, and 12 bases separated the two germline ends. Germline CDR1 is MNHNY and CDR2 is SVGAGI (reference sequence). CDR3 length: 14 amino acids.

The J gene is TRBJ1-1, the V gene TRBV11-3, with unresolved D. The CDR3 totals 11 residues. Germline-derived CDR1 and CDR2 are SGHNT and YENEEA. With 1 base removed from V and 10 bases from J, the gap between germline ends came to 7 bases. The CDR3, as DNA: TGTGCCAGCAGCTTAGGACTTGGAGCTTTCTTT. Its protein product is CASSLGLGAFF.